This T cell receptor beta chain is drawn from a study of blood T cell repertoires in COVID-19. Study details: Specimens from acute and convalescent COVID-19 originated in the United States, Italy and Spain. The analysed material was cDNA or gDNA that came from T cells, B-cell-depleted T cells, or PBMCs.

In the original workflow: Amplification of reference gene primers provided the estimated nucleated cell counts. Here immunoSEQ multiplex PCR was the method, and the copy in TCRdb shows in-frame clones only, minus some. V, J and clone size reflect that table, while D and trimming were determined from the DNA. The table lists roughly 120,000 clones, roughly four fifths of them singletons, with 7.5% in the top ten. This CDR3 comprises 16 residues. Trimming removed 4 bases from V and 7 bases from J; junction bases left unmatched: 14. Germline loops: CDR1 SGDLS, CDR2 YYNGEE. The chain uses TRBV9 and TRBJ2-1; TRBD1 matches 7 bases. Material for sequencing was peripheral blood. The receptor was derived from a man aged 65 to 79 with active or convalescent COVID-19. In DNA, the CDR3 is TGTGCCAGCAGCATCTCCGGGACAGCACATCATAATGAGCAGTTCTTC. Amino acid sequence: CASSISGTAHHNEQFF.